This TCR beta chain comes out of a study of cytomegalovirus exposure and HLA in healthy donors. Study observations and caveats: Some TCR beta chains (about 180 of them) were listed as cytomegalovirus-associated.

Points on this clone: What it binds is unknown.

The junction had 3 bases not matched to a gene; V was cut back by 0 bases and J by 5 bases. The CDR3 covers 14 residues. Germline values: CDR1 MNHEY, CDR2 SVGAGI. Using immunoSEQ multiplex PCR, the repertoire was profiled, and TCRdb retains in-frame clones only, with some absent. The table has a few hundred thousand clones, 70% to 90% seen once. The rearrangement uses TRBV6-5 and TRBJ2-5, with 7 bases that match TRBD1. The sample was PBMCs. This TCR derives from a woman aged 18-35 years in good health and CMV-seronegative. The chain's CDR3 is CASSYSQGWETQYF. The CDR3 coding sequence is TGTGCCAGCAGTTACTCACAGGGGTGGGAGACCCAGTACTTC.